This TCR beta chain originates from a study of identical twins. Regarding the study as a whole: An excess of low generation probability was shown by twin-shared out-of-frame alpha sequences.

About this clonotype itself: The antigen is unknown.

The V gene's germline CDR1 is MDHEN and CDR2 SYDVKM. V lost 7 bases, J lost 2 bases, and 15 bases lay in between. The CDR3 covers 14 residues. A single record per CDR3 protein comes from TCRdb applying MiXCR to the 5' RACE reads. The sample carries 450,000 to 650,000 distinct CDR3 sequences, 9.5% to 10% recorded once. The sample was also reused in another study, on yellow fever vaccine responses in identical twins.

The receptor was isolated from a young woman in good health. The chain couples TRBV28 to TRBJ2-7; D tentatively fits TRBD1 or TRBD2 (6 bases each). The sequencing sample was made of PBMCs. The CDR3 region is CASTIRGLAYEQYF. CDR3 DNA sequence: TGTGCCAGCACCATACGGGGGCTCGCCTACGAGCAGTACTTC.